Presented here are 25 T cell receptor beta chains from one specimen sequenced in a study of OX40 agonist ivuxolimab in advanced cancers. Data came from immunoSEQ multiplex PCR; TCRdb stores just in-frame clones and leaves some out. Here the sample spans about 78,000 clones, around 87% being singletons. Specimen: CD4+ or CD8+ T cells sorted from blood, collected in a trial of the OX40 agonist ivuxolimab. The receptor source for this set is an adult with an advanced solid tumor such as melanoma, head and neck, liver or kidney cancer.

The chain has TRBV21-1 and TRBJ1-2; the D call TRBD1 from the table was never checked on the DNA. TRBV21-1 is tagged as a pseudogene. CDR3 length: 15 amino acids. CDR3: CASSTPGQEIYGYTF. DNA of the CDR3: TGTGCCAGCAGCACCCCGGGACAAGAAATCTATGGCTACACCTTC.

J is TRBJ2-2 and V is TRBV11-2; D ambiguous. Between the trimmed V and J ends, which lost 3 bases and 4 bases, there was a span of 6 bases. The germline V gene has CDR1 SGHAT and CDR2 FQNNGV. The CDR3 runs 13 residues. The CDR3 here is CASSFAVTGELFF. In DNA form, the CDR3 reads TGTGCCAGCAGCTTTGCGGTCACCGGGGAGCTGTTTTTT.

The V and J genes are TRBV29-1 and TRBJ2-1; either TRBD1 or TRBD2 may fit D (5 bases each). This CDR3 is built from 13 residues. With 4 bases removed from V and 6 bases from J, the gap between germline ends came to 13 bases. Germline V gives CDR1 SQVTM, CDR2 ANQGSEA. The CDR3 is CSVVWGSGNEQFF. For the CDR3, the DNA is TGCAGCGTTGTTTGGGGGAGTGGCAATGAGCAGTTCTTC.

The gene calls are TRBV5-1 and TRBJ2-1, with 7 positions matching TRBD1. Germline lookup yields CDR1 SGHRS and CDR2 YFSETQ. J was trimmed by 2 bases and V by 0 bases; bases with no gene match: 2. CDR3 length: 15 residues. CDR3 amino acids: CASSLEGQTYNEQFF. The DNA for the CDR3 is TGCGCCAGCAGCTTGGAGGGACAGACCTACAATGAGCAGTTCTTC.

This chain links TRBV28 with TRBJ2-7; 9 bases map to TRBD1. V dropped 6 bases and J dropped 4; count of bases not matched to a gene: 10. The CDR3 is 15 residues long. In germline, CDR1 is MDHEN, CDR2 SYDVKM. The chain's CDR3 is CASRNEGQGGYEQYF. The CDR3 DNA reads as TGTGCCAGCAGGAACGAGGGACAGGGAGGGTACGAGCAGTACTTC. The entire variable domain, with the rest obtained from reference TRBV28 and TRBJ2-7, is as follows: DVKVTQSSRYLVKRTGEKVFLECVQDMDHENMFWYRQDPGLGLRLIYFSYDVKMKEKGDIPEGYSVSREKKERFSLILESASTNQTSMYLCASRNEGQGGYEQYFGPGTRLTVT.

V is TRBV27 and J is TRBJ2-7; weak D call: TRBD1 (6 bases). This CDR3 has 19 amino acids. Trimming left V 3 bases short and J 1 base short, with 25 bases between. Germline values: CDR1 MNHEY, CDR2 SMNVEV (reference sequence). The CDR3 DNA reads as TGTGCCAGCAGTTTTCCCGACACCAAACAGGGTGGTGTTTCCTACGAGCAGTACTTC. This translates into CASSFPDTKQGGVSYEQYF.

The rearrangement uses TRBV28 and TRBJ1-3; 11 nucleotides match TRBD1. V shed 2 bases and J 10 bases; nucleotides not matched to a gene: 7. The germline gives CDR1 MDHEN, CDR2 SYDVKM. The CDR3 length is 15 residues. The CDR3 sequence: CASSLPGQGVRTIYF. The CDR3, as DNA: TGTGCCAGCAGTTTACCGGGACAGGGGGTTAGGACCATATATTTT.

The rearrangement joins TRBV6-5 to TRBJ2-7; D remains ambiguous. CDR1 MNHEY and CDR2 SVGAGI come from the germline V gene. CDR3 length equals 14 residues. The germline V and J ends were trimmed by 3 bases and 2 bases, with 11 bases remaining between them. CDR3 sequence (DNA): TGTGCCAGCAGTTATAGATTCCCCCCCTACGAGCAGTACTTC. This sequence encodes CASSYRFPPYEQYF.

This chain connects TRBV19 to TRBJ2-5; 10 bases fit TRBD1. Germline V gene sequence: CDR1 LNHDA, CDR2 SQIVND (reference sequence). The junction had 8 bases not matched to a gene; V was cut back by 5 bases and J by 5 bases. The CDR3 consists of 15 residues. CDR3 sequence: CASSAGTGAGETQYF. The CDR3 DNA is TGTGCCAGTAGTGCCGGGACAGGGGCGGGGGAGACCCAGTACTTC.

The rearrangement uses TRBV6-5 and TRBJ1-1; D is ambiguous. Trimming cost V 1 base and J 1 base, with 4 bases left between them. This CDR3 spans 13 amino acids. Germline V gene lookup returns CDR1 MNHEY and CDR2 SVGAGI. Here the CDR3 DNA reads TGTGCCAGCAGTTACTGGGGGAACACTGAAGCTTTCTTT. This gives the protein CASSYWGNTEAFF.

The genes are TRBV15 and TRBJ2-5; 7 positions agree with TRBD2. The junction had 6 bases not matched to a gene; V was cut back by 2 bases and J by 3 bases. Germline V lookup: CDR1 LNHNV, CDR2 YYDKDF (reference sequence). There are 15 residues in the CDR3. The CDR3 loop reads CATSRRTSREETQYF. In DNA form, the CDR3 reads TGTGCCACCAGCAGACGGACTAGTCGGGAAGAGACCCAGTACTTC.

Note on this clone: Other nucleotide sequences in the sample specify the same CDR3. The chain uses TRBV5-1 and TRBJ2-3; D gene uncertain. This CDR3 is built from 13 residues. Trimming removed 3 bases from V and 0 bases from J, with 5 bases in between. Germline lookup yields CDR1 SGHRS and CDR2 YFSETQ. CDR3 sequence (DNA): TGCGCCAGCAGCTCGAGCAGCACAGATACGCAGTATTTT. It specifies CASSSSSTDTQYF.

The chain employs TRBV2 and TRBJ2-7, with TRBD2 matching 10 bases. J lost 0 bases, V lost 6 bases, and 20 bases had no gene match. Germline V gives CDR1 SNHLY, CDR2 FYNNEI. This CDR3 contains 20 residues. The CDR3 spells CASRGKVASGRAVSSYEQYF. The CDR3 bases are TGTGCCAGCAGGGGGAAGGTGGCTAGCGGGAGAGCGGTAAGCTCCTACGAGCAGTACTTC.

The chain carries TRBV28 and TRBJ2-2, with TRBD1 matching 12 bases. Germline V lookup: CDR1 MDHEN, CDR2 SYDVKM. With 2 bases clipped from V and 6 bases from J, the junction kept 4 bases outside the gene matches. The CDR3 is made up of 16 amino acids. The chain's CDR3 is CASSLAGQGAAGELFF. Here the CDR3 DNA reads TGTGCCAGCAGTTTAGCGGGACAGGGGGCAGCCGGGGAGCTGTTTTTT.

This chain joins TRBV7-2 and TRBJ1-1; 7 nucleotides match TRBD1. The CDR3 is 17 amino acids. Germline V gene sequence: CDR1 SGHTA, CDR2 FQGNSA. With V trimmed by 6 bases and J by 1 base, 14 bases remained unmatched. CDR3 nucleotide sequence: TGTGCCAGCAGACCCGACAGGGCGCCCCCCCAGAACACTGAAGCTTTCTTT. Its protein product is CASRPDRAPPQNTEAFF.

The chain joins TRBV6-1 to TRBJ1-1, with TRBD1 identical over 7 bases. The CDR3 is 15 residues long. The V segment lost 2 bases and the J segment 7 bases; nucleotides outside the gene matches: 10. The V gene's germline CDR1 is MNHNS and CDR2 SASEGT. The CDR3 DNA follows: TGTGCCAGCAGTGAAACGAGGGCTCCAGGGGGTGAAGCTTTCTTT. It encodes CASSETRAPGGEAFF.

V is TRBV5-5 and J is TRBJ2-3, with TRBD2 matching 11 bases. Germline values: CDR1 SGHKS, CDR2 YYEKEE (reference sequence). CDR3 length: 15 amino acids. The V and J ends lost 2 bases and 1 base, in that order; junction bases with no gene match: 0. The CDR3 loop is CASSFSGRGTDTQYF. The CDR3 DNA reads as TGTGCCAGCAGCTTTAGCGGGAGGGGCACAGATACGCAGTATTTT.

The V gene is TRBV11-2, the J gene TRBJ1-5; D ambiguous. Germline values: CDR1 SGHAT, CDR2 FQNNGV. The CDR3 consists of 14 residues. V lost 2 bases and J 3 bases, leaving 8 bases between the germline ends. The CDR3 coding sequence is TGTGCCAGCAGCTTATCAACTAACAATCAGCCCCAGCATTTT. Its protein is CASSLSTNNQPQHF.

The chain uses TRBV6-5 and TRBJ1-2, with D possibly being TRBD1 (5 bases). Trimming stripped 7 bases from V and 4 bases from J, with 19 bases between. The CDR3 totals 15 residues. Germline loops: CDR1 MNHEY, CDR2 SVGAGI. The DNA of the CDR3 is TGTGCCAGCACCGGGTTGGGGCGGACACGCTATGGCTACACCTTC. Residues: CASTGLGRTRYGYTF.

This chain uses TRBV28 with TRBJ1-1, with unresolved D. V was cut by 6 bases and J by 5 bases, with 16 bases left in between. The germline gives CDR1 MDHEN, CDR2 SYDVKM. This CDR3 region has 14 residues. This chain's CDR3 is CASRRPGGGTEAFF. CDR3 coding DNA: TGTGCCAGCAGGCGCCCAGGCGGAGGAACTGAAGCTTTCTTT. The full variable domain, its missing parts supplied by reference TRBV28 and TRBJ1-1, is DVKVTQSSRYLVKRTGEKVFLECVQDMDHENMFWYRQDPGLGLRLIYFSYDVKMKEKGDIPEGYSVSREKKERFSLILESASTNQTSMYLCASRRPGGGTEAFFGQGTRLTVV.

The V and J genes are TRBV27 and TRBJ2-7; D is possibly TRBD2 (6 bases). The V and J ends lost 7 bases and 0 bases respectively, with 13 bases between them. CDR3 length equals 14 residues. Looked up from germline, CDR1 is MNHEY and CDR2 is SMNVEV (reference sequence). The CDR3, as DNA: TGTGCCAGCAAAAGACTAGTCGGCTCCTACGAGCAGTACTTC. Its translation is CASKRLVGSYEQYF.

This clone was picked up a small number of times. The chain employs TRBV19 and TRBJ1-5, with D unclear. V was pared by 6 bases and J by 2 bases, with 5 bases between. CDR1 is LNHDA, CDR2 SQIVND, per germline (reference sequence). This CDR3 has 12 amino acids. CDR3 bases: TGTGCCAGTAGGGACGGCAATCAGCCCCAGCATTTT. Amino acid sequence: CASRDGNQPQHF.

The chain couples TRBV28 to TRBJ2-7; 9 positions match TRBD1. Germline-derived CDR1 and CDR2 are MDHEN and SYDVKM. The length of the CDR3 is 13 residues. Trimming at V came to 7 bases and at J to 7 bases, leaving 8 bases not matched to a gene. The CDR3: CASTRQGGGEQYF. CDR3 nucleotides: TGTGCCAGCACAAGACAGGGGGGTGGTGAGCAGTACTTC.

The rearrangement links TRBV10-2 to TRBJ2-6, with D perhaps matching TRBD1 (5 bases). CDR3 length equals 15 residues. The germline V gene has CDR1 WSHSY and CDR2 SAAADI. V lost 8 bases, J lost 4 bases, and 15 bases lay in between. The CDR3 nucleotides read TGCGCCAGCGGGAACAGGATCGCAGGGGCCAACGTCCTGACTTTC. Amino acids: CASGNRIAGANVLTF.

The chain employs TRBV7-8 and TRBJ2-7, with TRBD2 matching over 11 bases. This CDR3 has 16 residues. CDR1 and CDR2 (germline): SGHVS, FQNEAQ. The J segment lost 6 bases and the V segment lost 2 bases, leaving 9 bases of the junction unmatched. In DNA form, the CDR3 reads TGTGCCAGCAGCTTACCGACTAGCGGGATCGCGGGCGAGCAGTACTTC. Its protein product is CASSLPTSGIAGEQYF.